Shown below are 27 T cell receptor beta chains from a single sample sequenced in a study of T cells in Graves' hyperthyroidism and ophthalmopathy. RNA transcripts yielded amplified TCR beta CDR3 regions. With the HTBI primer set, the TCR CDR3 went through a first round of RT-PCR. MiXCR was run by TCRdb on the multiplex PCR reads, yielding one entry per CDR3 protein. This sample has about 380,000 distinct CDR3 sequences, with around 14% found just once. The specimen was blood. The receptor set was obtained from a woman aged 60-70 years with Graves' hyperthyroidism.

V is TRBV7-8 and J is TRBJ1-1, with TRBD1 matching 7 bases. CDR1 SGHVS and CDR2 FQNEAQ come from the germline V gene. The V segment lost 2 bases and the J segment 6 bases; nucleotides outside the gene matches: 9. The CDR3 consists of 15 residues. The CDR3 DNA follows: TGTGCCAGCAGCTTAAGGACAGGCCCCATGGCTGAAGCTTTCTTT. Its translation: CASSLRTGPMAEAFF.

This clonotype was observed many times. The rearrangement joins TRBV5-1 to TRBJ1-5; TRBD1 might be the D (5 bases). Trimming stripped 4 bases from V and 6 bases from J, with 14 bases between. CDR1 and CDR2 from the germline V gene are SGHRS and YFSETQ. CDR3 size: 14 residues. This CDR3 is CASSQAGGGQPQHF. DNA for the CDR3: TGCGCCAGCAGCCAGGCGGGGGGAGGTCAGCCCCAGCATTTT.

The chain links TRBV20-1 to TRBJ2-1, with D hard to call. Judging by the DNA end, TRBJ2-7 fits better; the J call may be wrong. Germline assignment: CDR1 DFQATT and CDR2 SNEGSKA (reference sequence). The CDR3 extends over 14 amino acids. Here the CDR3 reads CSALDPGKYNEQYF. CDR3 in DNA: TGCAGTGCCCTCGACCCAGGCAAATACAATGAGCAGTACTTC.

This clonotype was seen repeatedly, ten times or more. The rearrangement joins TRBV27 to TRBJ2-7, with D unresolved. Germline CDR1 and CDR2: MNHEY and SMNVEV (reference sequence). The CDR3 has 11 amino acids. The V end was cut by 4 bases, the J end by 5 bases, with 6 bases between. The CDR3: CASSSPDEQYF. Written as DNA, the CDR3 is TGTGCCAGCAGTTCCCCGGACGAGCAGTACTTC.

This clonotype occurred many times. The chain uses TRBV2 and TRBJ2-2, with D uncertain. The CDR3 sequence is 14 residues long. Trimming took off 2 bases at V and 1 base at J, with 5 bases between the two ends. Germline CDR1 is SNHLY and CDR2 is FYNNEI. The CDR3 sequence: CASSEWRNTGELFF. The CDR3 bases are TGTGCCAGCAGTGAATGGCGGAACACCGGGGAGCTGTTTTTT.

This clonotype was seen at least ten times. The chain links TRBV2 to TRBJ2-3, with TRBD1 as a possible D gene (5 bases). CDR3 length: 13 residues. The V gene's germline CDR1 is SNHLY and CDR2 FYNNEI. V was trimmed by 4 bases and J by 0 bases, leaving 5 bases between them. The CDR3 is CASSGQSTDTQYF. CDR3 DNA sequence: TGTGCCAGCAGTGGACAGAGCACAGATACGCAGTATTTT. The whole variable domain, remainder taken from reference TRBV2 and TRBJ2-3, is EPEVTQTPSHQVTQMGQEVILRCVPISNHLYFYWYRQILGQKVEFLVSFYNNEISEKSEIFDDQFSVERPDGSNFTLKIRSTKLEDSAMYFCASSGQSTDTQYFGPGTRLTVL.

This clonotype came up many times. This chain connects TRBV20-1 to TRBJ2-7, with D possibly TRBD1 on 5 matching bases. The V end lost 6 bases, the J end lost 2 bases, and 11 bases lay between the germline ends. This CDR3 has 12 amino acids. The germline V gene has CDR1 DFQATT and CDR2 SNEGSKA (reference sequence). In DNA form, the CDR3 reads TGCAGTGCACTCGACAGTCCCTACGAGCAGTACTTC. Protein: CSALDSPYEQYF.

This clonotype was detected many times. This chain connects TRBV3-1 to TRBJ2-1; 13 nucleotides match TRBD2. V trimming: 2 bases; J trimming: 9 bases; junction bases outside the gene matches: 4. The CDR3 covers 15 residues. The germline V gene has CDR1 LGHDT and CDR2 YNNKEL (reference sequence). The CDR3 bases are TGTGCCAGCAGCCAAACTGGACTAGCGGGAGTTGAGCAGTTCTTC. It is translated as CASSQTGLAGVEQFF.

The chain has TRBV19 and TRBJ1-1; D not resolved. Germline lookup yields CDR1 LNHDA and CDR2 SQIVND (reference sequence). The CDR3 consists of 14 residues. With 5 bases removed from V and 5 bases from J, the gap between germline ends came to 15 bases. This CDR3 reads CASSPAAGGTEAFF. CDR3 in DNA: TGTGCCAGTAGTCCGGCCGCGGGAGGGACTGAAGCTTTCTTT.

The chain couples TRBV7-9 to TRBJ2-6; D gene uncertain. V was cut by 0 bases and J by 0 bases, with 12 bases left in between. From germline, CDR1 is SEHNR and CDR2 FQNEAQ (reference sequence). CDR3 size: 18 residues. The CDR3 reads CASSLALSSVSGANVLTF. Here the CDR3 DNA reads TGTGCCAGCAGCTTAGCCCTTAGTTCCGTCTCTGGGGCCAACGTCCTGACTTTC.

This clonotype was counted between two and nine times. This chain connects TRBV5-6 to TRBJ1-5; 9 bases align to TRBD1. The V gene's germline CDR1 is SGHDT and CDR2 YYEEEE. The CDR3 is 18 residues long. The J segment lost 0 bases and the V segment lost 4 bases, leaving 11 bases of the junction unmatched. The chain's CDR3 is CASSAGTGSIGSNQPQHF. The CDR3 DNA is TGTGCCAGCAGCGCCGGGACAGGGTCTATTGGTAGCAATCAGCCCCAGCATTTT.

The table lists this clonotype with many counts. The chain couples TRBV7-2 to TRBJ2-1; 8 nucleotides agree with TRBD1. Trimming removed 2 bases from V and 8 bases from J; junction bases left unmatched: 5. Germline V gene sequence: CDR1 SGHTA, CDR2 FQGNSA. The CDR3 is 14 residues long. Written as DNA, the CDR3 is TGTGCCAGCAGCTTACAGCAGGGGGCCCATGAGCAGTTCTTC. Its translation is CASSLQQGAHEQFF.

This clonotype showed up many times. V usage is TRBV28 and J usage is TRBJ1-5; D may be TRBD1 (6 bases). The germline CDR1 and CDR2 sequences are MDHEN and SYDVKM. The CDR3 has 14 residues. V shed 5 bases and J shed 0 bases, with 8 bases lying between them. Here the CDR3 reads CASSQGSSNQPQHF. The CDR3 nucleotides are TGTGCCAGCAGTCAGGGGAGTAGCAATCAGCCCCAGCATTTT.

Many counts were recorded for this clonotype. CDR3 residues: CASSRGGNQPQHF. CDR3 coding DNA: TGTGCCAGCAGCAGGGGAGGCAATCAGCCCCAGCATTTT. The genes are TRBV7-9 and TRBJ1-5, with D perhaps matching TRBD1 (5 bases). V lost 5 bases, J lost 2 bases, and 7 bases lay in between. Looked up from germline, CDR1 is SEHNR and CDR2 is FQNEAQ (reference sequence). This CDR3 contains 13 residues.

The genes are TRBV29-1 and TRBJ1-1; D possibly corresponds to TRBD1 (5 bases). Between the trimmed V and J ends, which lost 2 bases and 4 bases, there was a span of 14 bases. This CDR3 has 14 amino acids. Germline CDR1 and CDR2: SQVTM and ANQGSEA. Here the CDR3 DNA reads TGCAGCGTTGAAATGGCCGCGAGGGGCACTGAAGCTTTCTTT. Translation gives CSVEMAARGTEAFF.

This clonotype occurred many times. This rearrangement joins TRBV29-1 to TRBJ2-1; 9 bases are a match to TRBD2. Per germline, CDR1 SQVTM and CDR2 ANQGSEA. J was trimmed by 5 bases and V by 4 bases; bases with no gene match: 3. The CDR3 is made up of 13 amino acids. CDR3 in DNA: TGCAGCGTTGGGACTAGCGAGCACAATGAGCAGTTCTTC. This translates into CSVGTSEHNEQFF.

V usage is TRBV7-2 and J usage is TRBJ2-1, with TRBD2 matching over 10 bases. The J segment lost 0 bases and the V segment lost 0 bases, leaving 2 bases of the junction unmatched. CDR1 is SGHTA and CDR2 is FQGNSA in the germline V gene. The CDR3 is made up of 17 amino acids. The CDR3 protein is CASSLAASGSSYNEQFF. In nucleotides, the CDR3 is TGTGCCAGCAGCTTAGCGGCTAGCGGGAGCTCCTACAATGAGCAGTTCTTC.

The chain combines TRBV20-1 with TRBJ1-5; no definite D call. This CDR3 is built from 17 residues. Germline CDR1 and CDR2: DFQATT and SNEGSKA (reference sequence). V lost 4 bases to trimming and J lost 0 bases, with 19 bases between them. In DNA form, the CDR3 reads TGCAGTGCTAAGGGCGCTGGGTCCGATTATAGCAATCAGCCCCAGCATTTT. It yields the protein CSAKGAGSDYSNQPQHF.

This clonotype came up a few times. The CDR3 here is CASSVDGQGKYEQYF. The CDR3 nucleotides are TGTGCCAGCAGCGTAGACGGACAGGGGAAATACGAGCAGTACTTC. The V call is TRBV9, the J call TRBJ2-7; 9 nucleotides match TRBD1. There are 15 residues in the CDR3. Germline V gene lookup returns CDR1 SGDLS and CDR2 YYNGEE. The V segment lost 0 bases and the J segment 4 bases; nucleotides outside the gene matches: 5.

Concerning this clonotype: A much bigger clone sits one base away, suggesting this may be a read error. The chain joins TRBV28 to TRBJ1-2; a weak D match, TRBD1 (5 bases). This CDR3 is 14 amino acids long. Germline CDR1 is MDHEN and CDR2 is SYDVKM. The CDR3 sequence: CTSRRSGVTYGYTF. The CDR3 bases are TGTACCAGCAGACGTTCGGGGGTGACTTATGGCTACACCTTC.

A remark on this clonotype: A much larger clone sits a single nucleotide away, making a read error possible. The rearrangement joins TRBV19 to TRBJ1-1; D gene unclear. Germline CDR1 reads LNHDA; CDR2 reads SQIVND (reference sequence). The CDR3 is 14 residues long. The CDR3 loop reads CTSSRITVNTEAFF. As DNA, the CDR3 is TGTACCAGTAGTCGAATAACGGTGAACACTGAAGCTTTCTTT.

V usage is TRBV30 and J usage is TRBJ2-7; D not resolved. With 6 bases removed from V and 3 bases from J, the gap between germline ends came to 12 bases. Germline loops: CDR1 GTSNPN, CDR2 SVGIG (reference sequence). CDR3 length equals 12 residues. CDR3: CACKRVVYEQYF. CDR3 coding DNA: TGTGCCTGTAAAAGGGTAGTCTACGAGCAGTACTTC.

Note on this clonotype: It may be a read error: a sequence one base away is much more abundant. The CDR3 does not close with the conserved phenylalanine or tryptophan, likely indicating a read error. This rearrangement joins TRBV7-2 to TRBJ1-1; 7 bases map to TRBD1. Germline loops: CDR1 SGHTA, CDR2 FQGNSA. The CDR3 has 16 amino acids. Trimming cost V 5 bases and J 1 base; bases outside gene matches: 10. The CDR3 DNA reads as TGTGCCAGCAGCGGTTACAGGGGAGGGGCGAACACTGAAGCTTTCTCT. It yields the protein CASSGYRGGANTEAFS.

This clonotype appeared many times. The chain joins TRBV18 to TRBJ2-5; perhaps TRBD2 as D (7 bases). Trimming stripped 4 bases from V and 3 bases from J, with 18 bases between. The CDR3 totals 16 residues. The germline CDR1 and CDR2 sequences are KGHSH and LQKENI. The chain's CDR3 is CASSRDNLAAEETQYF. As DNA, the CDR3 is TGTGCCAGCTCACGGGACAATCTAGCGGCTGAAGAGACCCAGTACTTC.

This clonotype was found many times. CDR3 region: CASTPAHSGRAGEQYF. Here the CDR3 DNA reads TGCGCCAGCACACCTGCCCATAGCGGGAGGGCCGGCGAGCAGTACTTC. This chain connects TRBV5-1 to TRBJ2-7; the match to TRBD2 covers 11 bases. Germline lookup yields CDR1 SGHRS and CDR2 YFSETQ. The CDR3 covers 16 residues. Trimming cost V 6 bases and J 6 bases; bases outside gene matches: 14. Together with reference TRBV5-1 and TRBJ2-7, the CDR3 gives the full variable domain: KAGVTQTPRYLIKTRGQQVTLSCSPISGHRSVSWYQQTPGQGLQFLFEYFSETQRNKGNFPGRFSGRQFSNSRSEMNVSTLELGDSALYLCASTPAHSGRAGEQYFGPGTRLTVT.

This clonotype has a count of ten or more. V and J are TRBV10-1 and TRBJ2-1; D gene unclear. Germline CDR1 is WNHNN and CDR2 is SYGVQD (reference sequence). Between the trimmed V and J ends, which lost 6 bases and 8 bases, there was a span of 11 bases. The length of the CDR3 is 12 residues. The CDR3 coding sequence is TGCGCCAGCAGCTCGTTGGGCGATGAGCAGTTCTTC. It is translated as CASSSLGDEQFF.

This clonotype was recorded many times. The chain has TRBV3-1 and TRBJ2-7, with D unresolved. Looked up from germline, CDR1 is LGHDT and CDR2 is YNNKEL (reference sequence). The CDR3 is made up of 12 amino acids. Trimming cost V 7 bases and J 5 bases, with 12 bases left between them. CDR3 in DNA: TGTGCCAGCACCTCAAGTCACCACGAGCAGTACTTC. Its translation is CASTSSHHEQYF.